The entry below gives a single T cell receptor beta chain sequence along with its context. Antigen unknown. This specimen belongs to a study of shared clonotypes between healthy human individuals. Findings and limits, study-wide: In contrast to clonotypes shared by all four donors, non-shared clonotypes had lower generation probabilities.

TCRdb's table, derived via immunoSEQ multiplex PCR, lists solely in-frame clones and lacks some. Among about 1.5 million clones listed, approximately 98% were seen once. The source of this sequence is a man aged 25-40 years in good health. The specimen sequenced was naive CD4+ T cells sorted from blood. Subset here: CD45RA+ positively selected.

CDR3 bases: TGTGCCAGCAGTCCCGGGAGGCACTACAATGAGCAGTTCTTC. Translating it yields CASSPGRHYNEQFF. The J gene is TRBJ2-1, the V gene TRBV27, with 7 bases lining up with TRBD2. V trimming: 5 bases; J trimming: 3 bases; junction bases outside the gene matches: 4. The CDR3 runs 14 residues. CDR1 and CDR2 (germline): MNHEY, SMNVEV (reference sequence).